These 5 T cell receptor beta chains were all obtained from the same sample, sequenced in a study of blood T cells in healthy people across ages. For the second PCR, which ran for roughly 6 to 11 cycles, a sample-barcoded 5' primer and a J-beta primer mix were used. TCRdb re-analysed the 5' RACE reads in MiXCR, keeping a single row per CDR3 protein. The data show 730,000 or so distinct CDR3 sequences, roughly 41% seen once. The sample consisted of blood. The receptors here all came from a man older than 75 in good health.

V gene TRBV2 combines with J gene TRBJ2-1, with 10 bases fitting TRBD2. The CDR3 is 15 residues long. The germline V gene encodes CDR1 SNHLY and CDR2 FYNNEI. V trimming: 7 bases; J trimming: 4 bases; junction bases outside the gene matches: 7. The CDR3 protein is CASTSGGTPYNEQFF. DNA for the CDR3: TGTGCCAGCACTAGCGGGGGAACACCGTACAATGAGCAGTTCTTC.

For the CDR3, the DNA is TGCAGTGCTAGAACGGACGGTAGAAACACCGGGGAGCTGTTTTTT. It codes for CSARTDGRNTGELFF. The J gene is TRBJ2-2, the V gene TRBV20-1; D gene uncertain. The germline V gene has CDR1 DFQATT and CDR2 SNEGSKA (reference sequence). The V and J ends lost 2 bases and 2 bases respectively, with 12 bases between them. This CDR3 has 15 residues.

The sample holds a few counts of this clonotype. As DNA, the CDR3 is TGCAGTGCGGGCGTGAGCGAGCAGTACTTC. The encoded protein is CSAGVSEQYF. The chain carries TRBV20-1 and TRBJ2-7; D call uncertain. V gave up 6 bases and J gave up 6 bases, with 9 bases separating them. Germline V lookup: CDR1 DFQATT, CDR2 SNEGSKA (reference sequence). This CDR3 contains 10 residues.

The CDR3 loop reads CSVEEAHIAGETQYF. The CDR3 region has the DNA TGCAGCGTTGAAGAAGCACACATAGCAGGAGAGACCCAGTACTTC. V is TRBV29-1 and J is TRBJ2-5; the D is unclear. The CDR3 loop spans 15 amino acids. Trimming stripped 0 bases from V and 4 bases from J, with 15 bases between. Germline loops: CDR1 SQVTM, CDR2 ANQGSEA.

This sequence joins TRBV20-1 and TRBJ1-5; 10 nucleotides align to TRBD1. Germline V gene data show CDR1 as DFQATT and CDR2 as SNEGSKA (reference sequence). The CDR3 length is 14 residues. The J segment lost 5 bases and the V segment lost 6 bases, leaving 7 bases of the junction unmatched. The CDR3 nucleotides are TGCAGTGCCCACGGACAGGGGGTTGATCAGCCCCAGCATTTT. It translates to CSAHGQGVDQPQHF.